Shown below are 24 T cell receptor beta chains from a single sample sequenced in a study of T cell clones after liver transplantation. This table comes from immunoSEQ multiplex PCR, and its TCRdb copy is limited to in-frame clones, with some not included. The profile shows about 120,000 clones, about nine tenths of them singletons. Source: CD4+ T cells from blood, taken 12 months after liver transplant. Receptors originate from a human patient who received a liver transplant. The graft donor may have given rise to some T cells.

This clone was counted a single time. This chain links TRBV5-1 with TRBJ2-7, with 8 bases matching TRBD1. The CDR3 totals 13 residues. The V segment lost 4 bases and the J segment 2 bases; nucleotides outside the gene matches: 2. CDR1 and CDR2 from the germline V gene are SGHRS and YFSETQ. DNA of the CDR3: TGCGCCAGCAGCCCGACAGGGGCCTACGAGCAGTACTTC. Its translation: CASSPTGAYEQYF. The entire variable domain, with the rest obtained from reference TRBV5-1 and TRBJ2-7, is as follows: KAGVTQTPRYLIKTRGQQVTLSCSPISGHRSVSWYQQTPGQGLQFLFEYFSETQRNKGNFPGRFSGRQFSNSRSEMNVSTLELGDSALYLCASSPTGAYEQYFGPGTRLTVT.

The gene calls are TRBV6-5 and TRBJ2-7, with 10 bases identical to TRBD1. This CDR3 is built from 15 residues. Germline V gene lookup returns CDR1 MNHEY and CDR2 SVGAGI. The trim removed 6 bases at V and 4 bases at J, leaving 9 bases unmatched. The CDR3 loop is CASSQTGTGDYEQYF. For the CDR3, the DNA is TGTGCCAGCAGCCAAACCGGGACAGGGGATTACGAGCAGTACTTC.

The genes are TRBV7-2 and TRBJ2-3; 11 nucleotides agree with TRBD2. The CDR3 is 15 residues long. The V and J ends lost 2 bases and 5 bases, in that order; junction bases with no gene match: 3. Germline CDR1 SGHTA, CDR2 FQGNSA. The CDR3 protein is CASSLLGLAGDTQYF. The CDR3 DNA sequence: TGTGCCAGCAGCTTACTCGGACTAGCGGGAGATACGCAGTATTTT.

CDR3 sequence reads: CASSLSVGGGTSGNTIYF. CDR3 bases: TGTGCCAGCAGTTTATCGGTTGGGGGTGGCACCTCTGGAAACACCATATATTTT. This chain joins TRBV28 and TRBJ1-3; TRBD1 might be the D (5 bases). This CDR3 has 18 residues. Germline V gene data show CDR1 as MDHEN and CDR2 as SYDVKM. Trimming took 1 base from V and 0 from J, leaving 16 bases between them.

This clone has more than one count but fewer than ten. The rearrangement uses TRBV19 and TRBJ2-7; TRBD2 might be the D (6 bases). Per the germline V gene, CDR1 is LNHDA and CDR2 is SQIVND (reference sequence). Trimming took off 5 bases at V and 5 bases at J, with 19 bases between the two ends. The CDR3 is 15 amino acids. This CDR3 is CASSLAADPIHEQYF. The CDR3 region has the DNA TGTGCCAGTAGTTTAGCGGCAGACCCTATCCACGAGCAGTACTTC.

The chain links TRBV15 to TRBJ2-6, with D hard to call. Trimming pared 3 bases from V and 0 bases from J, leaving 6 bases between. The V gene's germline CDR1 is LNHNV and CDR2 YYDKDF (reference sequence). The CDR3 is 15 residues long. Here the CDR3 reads CATSRLSSGANVLTF. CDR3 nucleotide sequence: TGTGCCACCAGCAGGTTGAGCTCTGGGGCCAACGTCCTGACTTTC.

Here the CDR3 reads CASSLAGAAGANVLTF. Written as DNA, the CDR3 is TGTGCCAGCAGCCTAGCGGGAGCAGCCGGGGCCAACGTCCTGACTTTC. This chain connects TRBV5-4 to TRBJ2-6; 10 bases map to TRBD2. With 4 bases clipped from V and 4 bases from J, the junction kept 5 bases outside the gene matches. The germline gives CDR1 SGHNT, CDR2 YYREEE (reference sequence). The CDR3 has 16 amino acids.

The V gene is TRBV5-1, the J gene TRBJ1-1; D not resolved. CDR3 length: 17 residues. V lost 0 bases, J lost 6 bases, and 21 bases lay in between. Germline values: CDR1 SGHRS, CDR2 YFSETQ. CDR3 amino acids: CASSLDTVDQAGAEAFF. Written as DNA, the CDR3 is TGCGCCAGCAGCTTGGATACCGTGGATCAGGCGGGAGCTGAAGCTTTCTTT. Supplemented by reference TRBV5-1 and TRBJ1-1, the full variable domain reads KAGVTQTPRYLIKTRGQQVTLSCSPISGHRSVSWYQQTPGQGLQFLFEYFSETQRNKGNFPGRFSGRQFSNSRSEMNVSTLELGDSALYLCASSLDTVDQAGAEAFFGQGTRLTVV.

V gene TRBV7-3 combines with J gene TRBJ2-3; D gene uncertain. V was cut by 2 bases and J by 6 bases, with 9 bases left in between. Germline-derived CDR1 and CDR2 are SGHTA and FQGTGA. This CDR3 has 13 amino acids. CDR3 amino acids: CASSLARKDTQYF. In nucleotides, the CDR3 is TGTGCCAGCAGCTTAGCTAGAAAGGATACGCAGTATTTT.

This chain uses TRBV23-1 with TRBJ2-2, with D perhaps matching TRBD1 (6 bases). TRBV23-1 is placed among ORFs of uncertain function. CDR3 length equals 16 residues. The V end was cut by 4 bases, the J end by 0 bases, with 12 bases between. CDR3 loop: CASSPRTASNTGELFF. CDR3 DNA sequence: TGCGCCAGCAGTCCCCGGACAGCCTCGAACACCGGGGAGCTGTTTTTT.

Here the CDR3 reads CASSGGRNLNTEAFF. In nucleotides, the CDR3 is TGTGCCAGTTCGGGAGGGCGTAACTTGAACACTGAAGCTTTCTTT. V is TRBV19 and J is TRBJ1-1; unclear D gene. The V and J ends lost 8 bases and 0 bases respectively, with 16 bases between them. The CDR3 is 15 residues long. The germline CDR1 and CDR2 sequences are LNHDA and SQIVND (reference sequence).

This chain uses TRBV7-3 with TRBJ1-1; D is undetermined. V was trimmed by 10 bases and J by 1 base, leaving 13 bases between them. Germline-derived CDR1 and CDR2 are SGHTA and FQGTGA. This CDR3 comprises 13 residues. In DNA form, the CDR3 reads TGTGCCACTTCACCGGGCCCGAACACTGAAGCTTTCTTT. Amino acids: CATSPGPNTEAFF.

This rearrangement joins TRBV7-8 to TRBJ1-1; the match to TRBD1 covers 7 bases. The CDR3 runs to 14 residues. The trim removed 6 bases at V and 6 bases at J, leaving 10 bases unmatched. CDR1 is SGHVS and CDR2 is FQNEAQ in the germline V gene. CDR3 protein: CASSRDSWSAEAFF. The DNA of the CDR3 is TGTGCCAGCAGTCGGGACAGCTGGTCAGCTGAAGCTTTCTTT. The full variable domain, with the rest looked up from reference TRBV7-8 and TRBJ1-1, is GAGVSQSPRYKVAKRGQDVALRCDPISGHVSLFWYQQALGQGPEFLTYFQNEAQLDKSGLPSDRFFAERPEGSVSTLKIQRTQQEDSAVYLCASSRDSWSAEAFFGQGTRLTVV.

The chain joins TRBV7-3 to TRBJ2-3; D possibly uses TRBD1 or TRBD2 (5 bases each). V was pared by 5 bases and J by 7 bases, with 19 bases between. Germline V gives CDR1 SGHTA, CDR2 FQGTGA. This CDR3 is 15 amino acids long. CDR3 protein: CASSLNQGRLNTQYF. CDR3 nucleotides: TGTGCCAGCAGCCTAAATCAGGGACGACTAAATACGCAGTATTTT.

CDR3 DNA sequence: TGTGCCAGCAGGAACACCGGGGAGCTGTTTTTT. It translates to CASRNTGELFF. This sequence joins TRBV11-3 and TRBJ2-2; D gene ambiguous. The germline V and J ends were trimmed by 6 bases and 1 base, with 0 bases remaining between them. Germline loops: CDR1 SGHNT, CDR2 YENEEA. The CDR3 covers 11 residues.

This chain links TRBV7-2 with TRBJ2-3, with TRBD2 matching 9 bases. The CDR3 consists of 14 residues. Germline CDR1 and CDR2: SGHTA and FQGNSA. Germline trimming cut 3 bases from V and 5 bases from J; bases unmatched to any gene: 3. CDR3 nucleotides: TGTGCCAGCAGCTTTTCACTAGCGGGAGATACGCAGTATTTT. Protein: CASSFSLAGDTQYF.

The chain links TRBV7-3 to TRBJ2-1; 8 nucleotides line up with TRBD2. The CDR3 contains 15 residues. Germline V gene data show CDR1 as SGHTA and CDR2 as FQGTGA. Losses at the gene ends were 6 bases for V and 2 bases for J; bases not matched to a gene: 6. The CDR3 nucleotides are TGTGCCAGCAGTCCTAGCGGGCCTGCCTACAATGAGCAGTTCTTC. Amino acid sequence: CASSPSGPAYNEQFF.

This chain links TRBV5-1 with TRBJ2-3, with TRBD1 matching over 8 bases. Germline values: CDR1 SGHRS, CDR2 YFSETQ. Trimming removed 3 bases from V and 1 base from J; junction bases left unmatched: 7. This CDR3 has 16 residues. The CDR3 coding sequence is TGCGCCAGCAGCTCTCAGGGGGCGCCGGGCACAGATACGCAGTATTTT. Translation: CASSSQGAPGTDTQYF.

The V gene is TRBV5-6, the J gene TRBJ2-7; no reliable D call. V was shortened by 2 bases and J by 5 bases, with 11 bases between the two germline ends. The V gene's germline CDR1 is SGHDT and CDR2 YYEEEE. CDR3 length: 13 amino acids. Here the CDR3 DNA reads TGTGCCAGCAGCTTCGTCCGGGTGGACGAGCAGTACTTC. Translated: CASSFVRVDEQYF.

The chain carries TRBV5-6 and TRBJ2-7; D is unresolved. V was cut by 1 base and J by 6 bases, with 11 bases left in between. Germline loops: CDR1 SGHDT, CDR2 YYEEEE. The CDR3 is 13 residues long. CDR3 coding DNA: TGTGCCAGCAGCTTGTTCCTAGTGGGCGAGCAGTACTTC. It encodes CASSLFLVGEQYF.

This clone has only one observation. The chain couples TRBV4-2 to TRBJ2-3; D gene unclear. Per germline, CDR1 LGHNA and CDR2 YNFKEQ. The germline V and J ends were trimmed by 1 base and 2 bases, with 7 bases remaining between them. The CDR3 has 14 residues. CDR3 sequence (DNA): TGTGCCAGCAGCCAAGGAATAACCACAGATACGCAGTATTTT. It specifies CASSQGITTDTQYF.

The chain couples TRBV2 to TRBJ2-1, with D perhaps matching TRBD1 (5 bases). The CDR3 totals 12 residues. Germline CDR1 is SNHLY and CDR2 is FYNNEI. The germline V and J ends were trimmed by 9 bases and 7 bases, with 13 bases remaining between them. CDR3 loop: CARSGILNEQFF. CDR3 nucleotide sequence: TGTGCCAGGTCAGGGATTCTAAATGAGCAGTTCTTC.

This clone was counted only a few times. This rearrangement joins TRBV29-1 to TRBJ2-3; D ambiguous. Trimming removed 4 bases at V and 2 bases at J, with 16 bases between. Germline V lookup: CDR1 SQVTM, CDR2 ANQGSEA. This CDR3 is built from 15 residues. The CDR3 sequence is CSVVPVSKDTDTQYF. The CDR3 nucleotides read TGCAGCGTTGTACCGGTTTCCAAAGACACAGATACGCAGTATTTT.

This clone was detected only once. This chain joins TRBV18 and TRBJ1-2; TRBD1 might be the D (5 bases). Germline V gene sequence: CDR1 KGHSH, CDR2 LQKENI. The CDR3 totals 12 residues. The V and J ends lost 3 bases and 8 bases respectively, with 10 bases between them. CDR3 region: CASSPGQGGYTF. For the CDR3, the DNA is TGTGCCAGCTCACCGGGGCAGGGCGGCTACACCTTC. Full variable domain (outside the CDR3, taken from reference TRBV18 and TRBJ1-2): NAGVMQNPRHLVRRRGQEARLRCSPMKGHSHVYWYRQLPEEGLKFMVYLQKENIIDESGMPKERFSAEFPKEGPSILRIQQVVRGDSAAYFCASSPGQGGYTFGSGTRLTVV.